A single sample is the source of the 27 T cell receptor beta chains below, sequenced in a study of blood T cell repertoires in COVID-19. The data were produced by immunoSEQ multiplex PCR, yet TCRdb's version contains in-frame clones alone and is incomplete. This table has about 160,000 clones, roughly 88% appearing once. Sequenced sample: PBMCs or T cells enriched from blood (not recorded which). Source of these receptors: a woman aged 50 to 60 who had recovered from COVID-19.

To note about this clone: Mismatch with germline at one junction end may stem from a read error. V gene TRBV29-1 combines with J gene TRBJ1-1, with D hard to call. Germline values: CDR1 SQVTM, CDR2 ANQGSEA. This CDR3 spans 11 amino acids. This CDR3 is CSVVRNAEAFF. The CDR3 DNA is TGCAGCGTTGTCAGGAACGCTGAAGCTTTCTTT.

This clone turned up a few times. The V gene is TRBV7-9, the J gene TRBJ2-5; maybe TRBD2 (5 bases). V lost 9 bases to trimming and J lost 4 bases, with 15 bases between them. The CDR3 extends over 13 amino acids. The germline V gene has CDR1 SEHNR and CDR2 FQNEAQ (reference sequence). This CDR3 is CASAPRAGETQYF. CDR3 DNA: TGTGCCAGTGCCCCGAGGGCGGGAGAGACCCAGTACTTC.

The chain combines TRBV29-1 with TRBJ2-5, with 7 bases identical to TRBD2. Germline trimming cut 6 bases from V and 5 bases from J; bases unmatched to any gene: 15. This CDR3 region has 15 residues. CDR1 is SQVTM and CDR2 is ANQGSEA in the germline V gene. The CDR3 protein is CSVAKPSGAGETQYF. The CDR3 DNA sequence: TGCAGCGTCGCCAAACCCAGCGGGGCGGGGGAGACCCAGTACTTC.

This clone showed up just a few times. The CDR3 DNA is TGTGCCAGCAGCCTAGGGAGTTATTGGGACAGGGGGAATTCACCCCTCCACTTT. Amino acid sequence: CASSLGSYWDRGNSPLHF. The genes are TRBV11-2 and TRBJ1-6; TRBD1 matches at 11 bases. The V gene end was trimmed by 5 bases and the J gene end by 7 bases; junction bases not matched to a gene: 13. This CDR3 is 18 amino acids long. In germline, CDR1 is SGHAT, CDR2 FQNNGV. Based on the CDR3 plus reference TRBV11-2 and TRBJ1-6, the full variable domain is EAGVAQSPRYKIIEKRQSVAFWCNPISGHATLYWYQQILGQGPKLLIQFQNNGVVDDSQLPKDRFSAERLKGVDSTLKIQPAKLEDSAVYLCASSLGSYWDRGNSPLHFGNGTRLTVT.

This chain links TRBV6-2 or TRBV6-3 with TRBJ1-5; tentative D call: TRBD1 (5 bases). The CDR3 runs to 15 residues. Germline V CDR1 and CDR2: MNHEY, SVGEGT. V lost 6 bases and J 0 bases, leaving 12 bases between the germline ends. The CDR3 region is CASSDSLYSNQPQHF. Here the CDR3 DNA reads TGTGCCAGCAGCGACAGCCTCTATAGCAATCAGCCCCAGCATTTT.

The chain is built from TRBV5-3 and TRBJ1-2; 7 positions agree with TRBD1. TRBV5-3 is treated as an ORF (open reading frame) with a function not yet certain. The CDR3 spans 13 residues. The V segment lost 9 bases and the J segment 4 bases; nucleotides outside the gene matches: 9. CDR3 region: CATRDRARYGYTF. CDR3 DNA sequence: TGTGCCACAAGGGACAGAGCCCGCTATGGCTACACCTTC.

The chain recombines TRBV11-2 with TRBJ2-3, with 8 bases identical to TRBD2. Germline loops: CDR1 SGHAT, CDR2 FQNNGV. With 3 bases clipped from V and 1 base from J, the junction kept 3 bases outside the gene matches. The CDR3 is 15 residues long. The DNA for the CDR3 is TGTGCCAGCAGCTTCGGGGGGGAGGGCACAGATACGCAGTATTTT. Encoded protein: CASSFGGEGTDTQYF.

This clone came up a few times. The chain carries TRBV19 and TRBJ1-1; TRBD1 aligns across 8 bases. V lost 7 bases, J lost 1 base, and 5 bases stayed unmatched. This CDR3 contains 14 residues. Germline V gives CDR1 LNHDA, CDR2 SQIVND (reference sequence). The CDR3 DNA follows: TGTGCCAGTACCAGGACAGGGCCGAACACTGAAGCTTTCTTT. Protein product: CASTRTGPNTEAFF.

V gene TRBV2 combines with J gene TRBJ2-1, with TRBD2 matching over 7 bases. The V gene end was trimmed by 2 bases and the J gene end by 4 bases; junction bases not matched to a gene: 8. From germline, CDR1 is SNHLY and CDR2 FYNNEI. The CDR3 consists of 16 residues. The CDR3 region has the DNA TGTGCCAGCAGTGAATCAATTGGGAGGGGTTACAATGAGCAGTTCTTC. This translates into CASSESIGRGYNEQFF.

The chain employs TRBV2 and TRBJ2-5; TRBD2 matches at 12 bases. This CDR3 spans 17 amino acids. J gave up 2 bases and V 4 bases, and 8 bases lay outside the gene matches. Germline CDR1 and CDR2: SNHLY and FYNNEI. In DNA, the CDR3 is TGTGCCAGCAGTGGACCCCGACTAGCGGGGGCACAAGAGACCCAGTACTTC. It is translated as CASSGPRLAGAQETQYF.

The gene calls are TRBV9 and TRBJ2-5; possible D gene TRBD1, 5 bases. This CDR3 spans 15 amino acids. From germline, CDR1 is SGDLS and CDR2 YYNGEE. The V and J ends lost 0 bases and 5 bases respectively, with 14 bases between them. CDR3 DNA: TGTGCCAGCAGCGTAGGGGGCGGAAGCAAGGAGACCCAGTACTTC. Amino acid sequence: CASSVGGGSKETQYF.

The chain joins TRBV5-1 to TRBJ1-6; D call uncertain. Trimming shortened V by 0 bases and J by 9 bases, and 13 bases separated the two germline ends. This CDR3 has 15 amino acids. The germline gives CDR1 SGHRS, CDR2 YFSETQ. The CDR3 DNA is TGCGCCAGCAGCTTGGTGGAGCGGGCAGGTTCACCCCTCCACTTT. Its translation is CASSLVERAGSPLHF.

This clone showed up just a few times. V and J are TRBV7-9 and TRBJ2-1, with TRBD2 identical over 13 bases. The CDR3 has 17 amino acids. The trim removed 5 bases at V and 3 bases at J, leaving 7 bases unmatched. The germline gives CDR1 SEHNR, CDR2 FQNEAQ (reference sequence). The CDR3 DNA is TGTGCCAGCAGCCTCTGGACTAGCGGGGGCTACTACAATGAGCAGTTCTTC. Encoded protein: CASSLWTSGGYYNEQFF.

This chain connects TRBV21-1 to TRBJ2-1; the tabulated D call, TRBD1, remains unverified against the DNA. TRBV21-1 is a known pseudogene. This CDR3 is 13 amino acids long. The CDR3: CASSKGHDNEQFF. The CDR3 nucleotides are TGTGCCAGCAGCAAGGGACACGACAATGAGCAGTTCTTC.

The chain combines TRBV6-5 with TRBJ2-1; the match to TRBD2 covers 11 bases. Germline V CDR1 and CDR2: MNHEY, SVGAGI. This CDR3 is 15 amino acids long. V dropped 4 bases and J dropped 4; count of bases not matched to a gene: 3. CDR3: CASSSSGGLYNEQFF. The DNA of the CDR3 is TGTGCCAGCAGTTCTAGCGGGGGGCTTTACAATGAGCAGTTCTTC.

This chain links TRBV18 with TRBJ1-1, with 10 positions matching TRBD1. Per germline, CDR1 KGHSH and CDR2 LQKENI. The CDR3 covers 15 residues. V gave up 3 bases and J gave up 6 bases; unmatched junction bases: 7. In DNA form, the CDR3 reads TGTGCCAGCTCACCCGGGGACAGGGGAAGGCCTGAAGCTTTCTTT. It encodes CASSPGDRGRPEAFF.

The chain joins TRBV7-2 to TRBJ1-6; 7 positions agree with TRBD1. This CDR3 is built from 16 residues. Germline V gene data show CDR1 as SGHTA and CDR2 as FQGNSA. After removal of 3 bases from V and 7 bases from J, the junction contained 9 bases not matched to a gene. DNA for the CDR3: TGTGCCAGCAGCTTCTTGACAGGGCAGAACAATTCACCCCTCCACTTT. The encoded protein is CASSFLTGQNNSPLHF.

This chain's CDR3 is CASSIRERNTEAFF. Written as DNA, the CDR3 is TGTGCCAGTAGTATCCGGGAAAGGAACACTGAAGCTTTCTTT. The chain links TRBV19 to TRBJ1-1; D not resolved. There are 14 residues in the CDR3. Between the trimmed V and J ends, which lost 3 bases and 1 base, there was a span of 9 bases. Germline V lookup: CDR1 LNHDA, CDR2 SQIVND (reference sequence).

A single count supports this clone. The chain couples TRBV7-9 to TRBJ1-1; D ambiguous. Germline CDR1 reads SEHNR; CDR2 reads FQNEAQ (reference sequence). Between the trimmed V and J ends, which lost 6 bases and 0 bases, there was a span of 11 bases. The CDR3 loop spans 14 amino acids. DNA of the CDR3: TGTGCCAGCAGTCCAGTTCAGGTGAACACTGAAGCTTTCTTT. Residues: CASSPVQVNTEAFF.

The V and J genes are TRBV18 and TRBJ2-3, with 12 bases aligning to TRBD2. Germline V lookup: CDR1 KGHSH, CDR2 LQKENI. This CDR3 region has 17 residues. V lost 1 base and J lost 3; bases outside the gene matches: 5. CDR3 protein: CASSPLRLAGATDTQYF. DNA for the CDR3: TGTGCCAGCTCACCACTAAGACTAGCGGGGGCAACAGATACGCAGTATTTT. The whole variable domain, filled in from reference TRBV18 and TRBJ2-3, reads NAGVMQNPRHLVRRRGQEARLRCSPMKGHSHVYWYRQLPEEGLKFMVYLQKENIIDESGMPKERFSAEFPKEGPSILRIQQVVRGDSAAYFCASSPLRLAGATDTQYFGPGTRLTVL.

The chain uses TRBV7-3 and TRBJ2-1; D might be TRBD2 (6 bases). V was shortened by 2 bases and J by 0 bases, with 14 bases between the two germline ends. CDR1 and CDR2 (germline): SGHTA, FQGTGA. The CDR3 contains 17 residues. CDR3 DNA sequence: TGTGCCAGCAGCTTATTTGCGGGGTCGAGCTCCTACAATGAGCAGTTCTTC. This encodes CASSLFAGSSSYNEQFF.

The chain couples TRBV5-1 to TRBJ2-1; 8 bases are shared with TRBD2. Germline V gives CDR1 SGHRS, CDR2 YFSETQ. V shed 4 bases and J 9 bases; nucleotides not matched to a gene: 15. This CDR3 contains 16 residues. This CDR3 reads CASSPMRGAGGGEQFF. The CDR3 region has the DNA TGCGCCAGCAGCCCGATGCGGGGGGCTGGGGGGGGTGAGCAGTTCTTC.

The chain couples TRBV3-1 (or the pseudogene TRBV3-2) to TRBJ1-2, with D unclear. V gave up 4 bases and J gave up 1 base, with 19 bases separating them. Looked up from germline, CDR1 is LGHDT and CDR2 is YNNKEL (reference sequence). The CDR3 is 17 residues long. The CDR3 sequence: CASSPQADAGINYGYTF. Here the CDR3 DNA reads TGTGCCAGCAGCCCCCAAGCCGACGCGGGAATTAACTATGGCTACACCTTC.

The chain uses TRBV5-6 and TRBJ2-6, with a tentative D call TRBD2 (7 bases). Germline V CDR1 and CDR2: SGHDT, YYEEEE. V was clipped by 5 bases and J by 4 bases, with 13 bases between them. The CDR3 contains 15 residues. Written as DNA, the CDR3 is TGTGCCAGCAGGCACCGGGGGGCAGGGGCCAACGTCCTGACTTTC. Its translation is CASRHRGAGANVLTF.

Only a few counts were recorded for this clone. The chain combines TRBV5-4 with TRBJ2-3; 9 bases fit TRBD2. The trim removed 0 bases at V and 0 bases at J, leaving 5 bases unmatched. CDR3 length equals 17 residues. Germline CDR1 SGHNT, CDR2 YYREEE (reference sequence). CDR3 amino acids: CASSLAALAGSTDTQYF. CDR3 bases: TGTGCCAGCAGCTTGGCCGCCCTAGCGGGAAGCACAGATACGCAGTATTTT.

V gene TRBV18 combines with J gene TRBJ2-3; TRBD1 agrees at 11 bases. CDR1 and CDR2 (germline): KGHSH, LQKENI. CDR3 length: 14 residues. The trim removed 4 bases at V and 5 bases at J, leaving 2 bases unmatched. CDR3 DNA sequence: TGTGCCAGCTCACGGGACAGGGGGATAGATACGCAGTATTTT. Translating it yields CASSRDRGIDTQYF.

The gene calls are TRBV7-6 and TRBJ2-5; TRBD1 aligns across 7 bases. The germline V gene has CDR1 SGHVS and CDR2 FNYEAQ. This CDR3 is built from 13 residues. Losses at the gene ends were 4 bases for V and 2 bases for J; bases not matched to a gene: 1. The CDR3 loop is CASSWDRQETQYF. In DNA form, the CDR3 reads TGTGCCAGCAGCTGGGACAGACAAGAGACCCAGTACTTC.